The rows below give T cell receptor beta chains drawn from one sample of a study of blood T cells in healthy people across ages. TCRdb re-analysed the 5' RACE reads in MiXCR, keeping a single row per CDR3 protein. The repertoire holds 630,000 or so distinct CDR3 sequences, with approximately 30% as singletons. The sequenced material came from blood. The receptors originated from a woman older than 75 in good health. Each CDR3 is given with its conserved first and last residue. The D gene is left open where the match is weak. Some rows mark clone size as missing; the rest say once, few, many or name a class of expanded clone.

abundance: many; v_gene: TRBV6-2/TRBV6-3; len: 16; d_gene: .; j_gene: TRBJ2-1; CDR3aa: CASSRGRTPGYNEQFF; CDR3nt: TGTGCCAGCAGTCGAGGACGGACCCCCGGGTACAATGAGCAGTTCTTC
abundance: .; v_gene: TRBV5-1; len: 12; d_gene: .; j_gene: TRBJ2-1; CDR3aa: CASSEAGREQFF; CDR3nt: TGCGCCAGCAGCGAGGCGGGAAGAGAGCAGTTCTTC
abundance: many; v_gene: TRBV3-1; len: 13; d_gene: TRBD1; j_gene: TRBJ1-1; CDR3aa: CASSRDRGSEAFF; CDR3nt: TGTGCCAGCAGCCGCGACAGGGGTTCTGAAGCTTTCTTT
abundance: .; v_gene: TRBV7-9; len: 13; d_gene: .; j_gene: TRBJ1-1; CDR3aa: CANSLLVNTEAFF; CDR3nt: TGTGCCAACAGCTTACTCGTGAACACTGAAGCTTTCTTT
abundance: many; v_gene: TRBV7-9; len: 17; d_gene: TRBD1; j_gene: TRBJ2-5; CDR3aa: CASSFGGQGAFDETQYF; CDR3nt: TGTGCCAGCAGCTTTGGGGGACAGGGGGCCTTCGACGAGACCCAGTACTTC
abundance: many; v_gene: TRBV7-6; len: 18; d_gene: .; j_gene: TRBJ2-3; CDR3aa: CASSPRGGIQPSTDTQYF; CDR3nt: TGTGCCAGCAGCCCTAGGGGGGGCATCCAGCCAAGCACAGATACGCAGTATTTT
abundance: .; v_gene: TRBV12-5; len: 13; d_gene: .; j_gene: TRBJ1-1; CDR3aa: CASGTGPPRGAFF; CDR3nt: TGTGCTAGTGGCACCGGACCACCGAGAGGAGCTTTCTTT
abundance: many; v_gene: TRBV20-1; len: 19; d_gene: TRBD1; j_gene: TRBJ2-6; CDR3aa: CSARVPGQGENSGANVLTF; CDR3nt: TGCAGTGCTAGAGTCCCGGGACAGGGCGAAAACTCTGGGGCCAACGTCCTGACTTTC
abundance: .; v_gene: TRBV7-2; len: 15; d_gene: TRBD2; j_gene: TRBJ2-1; CDR3aa: CASSPKRGEVNEQFF; CDR3nt: TGTGCCAGCAGCCCGAAGCGGGGGGAGGTCAATGAGCAGTTCTTC
abundance: many; v_gene: TRBV7-2; len: 14; d_gene: TRBD1; j_gene: TRBJ1-2; CDR3aa: CASSSGQALYGYTF; CDR3nt: TGTGCCAGCAGCTCGGGACAGGCCCTCTATGGCTACACCTTC
abundance: .; v_gene: TRBV28; len: 14; d_gene: .; j_gene: TRBJ2-7; CDR3aa: CASSPAQGIYEQYF; CDR3nt: TGTGCCAGCAGCCCGGCCCAGGGGATCTACGAGCAGTACTTC
abundance: few; v_gene: TRBV7-9; len: 12; d_gene: .; j_gene: TRBJ1-1; CDR3aa: CASSGPDLKAFF; CDR3nt: TGTGCCAGCAGCGGGCCGGACCTTAAAGCTTTCTTT
abundance: .; v_gene: TRBV24-1; len: 16; d_gene: TRBD1; j_gene: TRBJ2-2; CDR3aa: CATSDPRTGDTGELFF; CDR3nt: TGTGCCACCAGTGATCCTCGGACAGGGGATACCGGGGAGCTGTTTTTT
abundance: many; v_gene: TRBV7-3; len: 12; d_gene: .; j_gene: TRBJ2-3; CDR3aa: CASSLNRDTQYF; CDR3nt: TGTGCCAGCAGCTTAAACCGAGATACGCAGTATTTT
abundance: few; v_gene: TRBV20-1; len: 15; d_gene: TRBD2; j_gene: TRBJ2-7; CDR3aa: CSARDLAGPNNEQYF; CDR3nt: TGCAGTGCTAGAGACCTAGCGGGACCTAACAATGAGCAGTACTTC
abundance: .; v_gene: TRBV12-3/TRBV12-4; len: 13; d_gene: .; j_gene: TRBJ2-1; CDR3aa: CASSFTGLETQFF; CDR3nt: TGTGCCAGCAGCTTTACAGGGCTAGAGACCCAGTTCTTC
abundance: few; v_gene: TRBV15; len: 15; d_gene: .; j_gene: TRBJ2-3; CDR3aa: CATSRVGGPADTQYF; CDR3nt: TGTGCCACCAGCAGAGTAGGGGGGCCCGCAGATACGCAGTATTTT
abundance: few; v_gene: TRBV6-4; len: 15; d_gene: .; j_gene: TRBJ2-3; CDR3aa: CASSDVGGSIDTQYF; CDR3nt: TGTGCCAGCAGTGACGTCGGAGGGTCGATAGATACGCAGTATTTT
abundance: few; v_gene: TRBV20-1; len: 11; d_gene: .; j_gene: TRBJ2-5; CDR3aa: CSCGSQETQYF; CDR3nt: TGCAGCTGCGGCAGCCAAGAGACCCAGTACTTC
abundance: .; v_gene: TRBV6-2/TRBV6-3; len: 14; d_gene: TRBD2; j_gene: TRBJ2-1; CDR3aa: CASRGLAGGLLQFF; CDR3nt: TGTGCCAGCAGGGGACTAGCGGGGGGGCTCTTGCAGTTCTTC
abundance: .; v_gene: TRBV12-3/TRBV12-4; len: 14; d_gene: TRBD1; j_gene: TRBJ1-5; CDR3aa: CASSKTGVNQPQHF; CDR3nt: TGTGCCAGCAGTAAAACAGGGGTCAATCAGCCCCAGCATTTT
abundance: many; v_gene: TRBV6-1; len: 14; d_gene: TRBD2; j_gene: TRBJ2-7; CDR3aa: CASSPSGRVGEQYF; CDR3nt: TGTGCCAGCTCGCCATCAGGGAGGGTCGGCGAGCAGTACTTC
abundance: .; v_gene: TRBV20-1; len: 14; d_gene: .; j_gene: TRBJ2-6; CDR3aa: CSASKGTGANVLTF; CDR3nt: TGCAGTGCTAGTAAGGGGACAGGGGCCAACGTCCTGACTTTC
abundance: many; v_gene: TRBV12-3/TRBV12-4; len: 15; d_gene: TRBD2; j_gene: TRBJ2-7; CDR3aa: CASSFGGGLSYEQYF; CDR3nt: TGTGCCAGCAGTTTCGGGGGGGGCTTGTCCTACGAGCAGTACTTC
abundance: .; v_gene: TRBV9; len: 14; d_gene: .; j_gene: TRBJ2-2; CDR3aa: CASSAGTVTGELFF; CDR3nt: TGTGCCAGCAGCGCCGGGACCGTGACCGGGGAGCTGTTTTTT
abundance: many; v_gene: TRBV28; len: 17; d_gene: .; j_gene: TRBJ1-6; CDR3aa: CASSAKQIPVPNSPLHF; CDR3nt: TGTGCCAGCAGTGCAAAACAAATCCCGGTGCCTAATTCACCCCTCCACTTT
abundance: .; v_gene: TRBV5-1; len: 14; d_gene: .; j_gene: TRBJ2-7; CDR3aa: CASSPRADAYEQYF; CDR3nt: TGCGCCAGCAGCCCCCGGGCAGATGCCTACGAGCAGTACTTC
abundance: many; v_gene: TRBV15; len: 14; d_gene: .; j_gene: TRBJ2-5; CDR3aa: CATSTTGRGETQYF; CDR3nt: TGTGCCACCAGCACCACAGGGCGAGGAGAGACCCAGTACTTC
abundance: many; v_gene: TRBV28; len: 15; d_gene: TRBD1; j_gene: TRBJ2-5; CDR3aa: CASSGGQGGLETQYF; CDR3nt: TGTGCCAGCAGTGGGGGACAGGGCGGATTAGAGACCCAGTACTTC
abundance: few; v_gene: TRBV5-1; len: 14; d_gene: .; j_gene: TRBJ2-3; CDR3aa: CASTTGYSTDTQYF; CDR3nt: TGCGCCAGCACAACGGGCTATAGCACAGATACGCAGTATTTT
abundance: .; v_gene: TRBV3-1; len: 15; d_gene: TRBD2; j_gene: TRBJ2-5; CDR3aa: CASNQDLAGGETQYF; CDR3nt: TGTGCCAGCAACCAAGATCTAGCGGGGGGTGAGACCCAGTACTTC
abundance: .; v_gene: TRBV7-9; len: 12; d_gene: TRBD1; j_gene: TRBJ2-1; CDR3aa: CASSEGTGPWFF; CDR3nt: TGTGCCAGCAGCGAGGGGACAGGCCCCTGGTTCTTC
abundance: many; v_gene: TRBV5-1; len: 13; d_gene: .; j_gene: TRBJ1-2; CDR3aa: CASSNTGNYGYTF; CDR3nt: TGCGCCAGCAGCAATACAGGGAACTATGGCTACACCTTC
abundance: .; v_gene: TRBV20-1; len: 16; d_gene: .; j_gene: TRBJ2-3; CDR3aa: CSAPPPQGRDTDTQYF; CDR3nt: TGCAGTGCTCCCCCACCGCAGGGGCGAGACACAGATACGCAGTATTTT
abundance: .; v_gene: TRBV5-1; len: 13; d_gene: .; j_gene: TRBJ2-2; CDR3aa: CASRLANTGELFF; CDR3nt: TGCGCCAGCAGACTAGCGAACACCGGGGAGCTGTTTTTT
abundance: .; v_gene: TRBV27; len: 15; d_gene: .; j_gene: TRBJ1-5; CDR3aa: CASSLPLDTHQPQHF; CDR3nt: TGTGCCAGCAGTTTACCCCTGGACACCCATCAGCCCCAGCATTTT
abundance: .; v_gene: TRBV7-9; len: 14; d_gene: TRBD1; j_gene: TRBJ2-5; CDR3aa: CASSQGGLKETQYF; CDR3nt: TGTGCCAGCAGCCAAGGGGGCTTGAAAGAGACCCAGTACTTC
abundance: .; v_gene: TRBV7-8; len: 16; d_gene: TRBD1; j_gene: TRBJ2-2; CDR3aa: CASSLVADRVRGELFF; CDR3nt: TGTGCCAGCAGCTTAGTGGCGGACAGGGTCCGTGGGGAGCTGTTTTTT
abundance: .; v_gene: TRBV19; len: 16; d_gene: .; j_gene: TRBJ1-1; CDR3aa: CAPTGGDGDLNTEAFF; CDR3nt: TGTGCCCCCACCGGAGGGGATGGTGATTTGAACACTGAAGCTTTCTTT
abundance: many; v_gene: TRBV7-9; len: 16; d_gene: .; j_gene: TRBJ2-1; CDR3aa: CASSLAGRVSGNEQFF; CDR3nt: TGTGCCAGCAGCTTAGCGGGGCGGGTGTCAGGCAATGAGCAGTTCTTC
abundance: .; v_gene: TRBV20-1; len: 15; d_gene: .; j_gene: TRBJ2-7; CDR3aa: CSAPLGGLATYEQYF; CDR3nt: TGCAGTGCTCCCTTGGGGGGTCTAGCTACCTACGAGCAGTACTTC